This section outlines one TCR beta chain sequence together with its context. In its sample, this clone was seen once. Its antigen has not been determined. Within one base of it there is no much larger clone, and no base qualities were kept. This entry is derived from a study of OX40 agonist ivuxolimab in advanced cancers. Study-level background: Ivuxolimab was an agonistic, fully human IgG2 monoclonal antibody directed against OX40 (CD134), a costimulatory receptor. Intravenous ivuxolimab was administered to patients every 2 weeks at six dose levels: 0.01, 0.1, 0.3, 1.5, 3 and 10 mg/kg. Of the 50 to 55 dose-escalation patients, hepatocellular carcinoma was present in around 19, melanoma in around 15, renal cell carcinoma in 9 and head and neck cancer in 9. A male proportion of 70% to 90% and a mean age of 60 years, ranging from roughly 23 to 85, were recorded for the dose-escalation cohort. Prior anti-PD-1, anti-PD-L1 or anti-CTLA-4 therapy was permitted, and approximately 41% of dose-escalation patients had received checkpoint inhibitors. Three dose-escalation patients achieved partial responses, one with hepatocellular carcinoma and two with cutaneous melanoma. The point of sequencing TCRbeta in the periphery was to test whether ivuxolimab changed TCR sequence diversity and drove clonal T-cell expansion. The paper describes the monotherapy dose-escalation part (N = 52 patients) of the phase I trial of ivuxolimab.

The paper's findings and limits, for the study overall: Antigen specificity was not determined for the clonally expanded peripheral T cells. At doses from 0.1 to 3.0 mg/kg, clonal expansion was seen in both CD4+ and CD8+ blood T cells between baseline and week 6. Low levels of normalized T-cell clonal expansion were also seen in some patients who did not respond. On average, CD8+ T cells showed more expanded clones than CD4+ T cells after ivuxolimab. Partial responders in the 0.1-3.0 mg/kg groups had among the lowest normalized peripheral clonal expansion, especially among CD8+ T cells.

The trial excluded patients who had a history of autoimmune disease or who were on systemic immunosuppression. Peripheral blood for TCR sequencing was drawn from every dose cohort at baseline, at cycle 4 day 1 and at cycle 7 day 1. The samples were drawn from a first-in-human, open-label, multicenter phase I dose-escalation trial of ivuxolimab. Adults with locally advanced or metastatic head and neck squamous cell, hepatocellular, melanoma or renal cell carcinoma were enrolled in the trial. Before TCR sequencing, CD4+ T cells and CD8+ T cells from peripheral blood were sorted into separate populations. Genomic DNA was extracted from sorted cells for sequencing of the TCRbeta CDR3 region. TCRbeta CDR3 regions were sequenced using the immunoSEQ Assay. The table was pulled from immuneACCESS by TCRdb, which kept in-frame rearrangements only. Such tables lose some clones; where checked, under half of the loss comes from unresolved V genes, and the rest has no known cause. A total of fewer than 20,000 clones appear in this sample, around 90% of them only once. The biggest ten clones account for roughly 30% of the sample.

The clonotype was recovered from an adult with an advanced solid tumor such as melanoma, head and neck, liver or kidney cancer. The sequenced sample was CD4+ or CD8+ T cells sorted from blood, obtained in a trial of the OX40 agonist ivuxolimab.

The nucleotide sequence is given as TGTGCCAGCAGCCAGGGAGGGACTAAGAATGAGCAGTTCTTC. It is translated as CASSQGGTKNEQFF. The rearranged chain carries TRBV7-9 and TRBJ2-1; TRBD2 matches 7 bases in the middle. From V the trimming removes 5 bases and from J it removes 7 bases, while the gene matches leave 8 bases of the junction unaccounted for. The germline V gene (reference sequence) provides CDR1 SEHNR and CDR2 FQNEAQ. The CDR3 runs 14 residues from the cysteine to the phenylalanine. CDR3 DNA is the only sequence kept; it has 42 bases, read in frame from the first base.